This T cell receptor (beta chain) was captured in a study of molecular identifiers for immune sequencing clone quantification. Study-wide results and limits: Under 1% of molecules in naive cells, but over 98% of effector molecules, belonged to clones above 20 RNA copies. Sizes of clones that are highly expanded could be underestimated (if identical TCR molecules share a barcode).

The CDR3 sequence is 15 residues long. Germline CDR1 SEHNR, CDR2 FQNEAQ (reference sequence). The V and J ends lost 4 bases and 5 bases respectively, with 17 bases between them. Sorted cell numbers of 20,000 to 1,000,000, with 10%, 30% or 50% RNA, served as input for naive CD8 libraries. The authors sorted naive CD8 T cells as CD8+CD4-CCR7+CD45RA+. This clonotype was seen a few times. Its specificity is not known. TCRdb processed the PCR reads anew with MiXCR; each CDR3 protein has one entry. The repertoire holds around 480,000 distinct CDR3 sequences, with around a fifth as singletons. The clonotype was recovered from a human donor in good health. Some libraries in this study had Jurkat cell RNA spiked in. Sequencing was carried out using naive CD8+ T cells from blood, with Jurkat cell RNA spiked in. This sample's subset: FACS-sorted CD8+CD4-CCR7+CD45RA+ naive T cells. The chain carries TRBV7-9 and TRBJ1-1, with a tentative D call TRBD1 (6 bases). CDR3 sequence (DNA): TGTGCCAGCAGCTATAGCATAGGGGGAAGGACTGAAGCTTTCTTT. It is translated as CASSYSIGGRTEAFF. The entire variable domain, with the rest obtained from reference TRBV7-9 and TRBJ1-1, is as follows: DTGVSQNPRHKITKRGQNVTFRCDPISEHNRLYWYRQTLGQGPEFLTYFQNEAQLEKSRLLSDRFSAERPKGSFSTLEIQRTEQGDSAMYLCASSYSIGGRTEAFFGQGTRLTVV.